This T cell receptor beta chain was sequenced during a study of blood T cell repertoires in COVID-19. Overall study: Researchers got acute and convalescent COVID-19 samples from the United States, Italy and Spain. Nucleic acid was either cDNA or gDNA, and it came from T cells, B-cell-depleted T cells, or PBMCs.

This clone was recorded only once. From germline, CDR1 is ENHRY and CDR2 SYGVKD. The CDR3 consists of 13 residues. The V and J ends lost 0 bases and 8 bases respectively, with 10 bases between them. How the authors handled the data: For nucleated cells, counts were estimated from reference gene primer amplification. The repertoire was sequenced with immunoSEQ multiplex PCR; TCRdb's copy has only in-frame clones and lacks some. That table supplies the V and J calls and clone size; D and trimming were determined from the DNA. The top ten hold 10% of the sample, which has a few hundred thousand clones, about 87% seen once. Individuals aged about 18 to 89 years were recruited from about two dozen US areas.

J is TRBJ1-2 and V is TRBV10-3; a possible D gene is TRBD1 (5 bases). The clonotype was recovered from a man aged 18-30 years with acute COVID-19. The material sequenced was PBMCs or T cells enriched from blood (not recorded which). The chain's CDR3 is CAISESRGPGYTF. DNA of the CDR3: TGTGCCATCAGTGAGTCTAGGGGTCCGGGCTACACCTTC.